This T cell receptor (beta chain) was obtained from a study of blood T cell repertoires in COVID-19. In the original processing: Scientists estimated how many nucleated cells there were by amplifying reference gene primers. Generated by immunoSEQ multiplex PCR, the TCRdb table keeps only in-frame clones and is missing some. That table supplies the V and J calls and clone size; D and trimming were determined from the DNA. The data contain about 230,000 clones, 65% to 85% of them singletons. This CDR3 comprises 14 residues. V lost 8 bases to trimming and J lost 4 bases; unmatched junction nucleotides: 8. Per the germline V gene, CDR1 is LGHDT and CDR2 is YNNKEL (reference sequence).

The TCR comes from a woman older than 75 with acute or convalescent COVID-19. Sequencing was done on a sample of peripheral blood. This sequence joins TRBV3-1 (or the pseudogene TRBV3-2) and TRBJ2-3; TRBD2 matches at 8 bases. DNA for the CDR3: TGTGCCAGCGGACTTGACGGGAGGGCAGATACGCAGTATTTT. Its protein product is CASGLDGRADTQYF.